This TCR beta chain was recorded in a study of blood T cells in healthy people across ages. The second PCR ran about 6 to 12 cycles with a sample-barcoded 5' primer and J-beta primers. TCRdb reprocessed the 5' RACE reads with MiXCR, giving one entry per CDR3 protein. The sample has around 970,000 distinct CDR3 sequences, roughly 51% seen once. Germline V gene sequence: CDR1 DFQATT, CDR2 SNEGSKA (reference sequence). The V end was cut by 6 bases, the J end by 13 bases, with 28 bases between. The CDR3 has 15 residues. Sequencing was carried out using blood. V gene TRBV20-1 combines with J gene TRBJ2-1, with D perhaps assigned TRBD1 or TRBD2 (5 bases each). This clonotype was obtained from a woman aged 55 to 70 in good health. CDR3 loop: CSAKRGLGDQQEQFF. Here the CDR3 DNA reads TGCAGTGCCAAACGGGGCCTCGGGGACCAGCAAGAACAGTTCTTC.